The 15 T cell receptor beta chains below all came from one sample that was sequenced in a study of vaccination and CD4 T cells after COVID-19. Cultured CD4+ T-cell DNA underwent Oncomine TCR Beta short-read sequencing. TCRdb reanalysed the PCR reads using MiXCR and keeps one entry per CDR3 protein. The table shows nearly 20,000 distinct CDR3 sequences, with about half occurring only once. Treatment meaning: roughly ten-day PBMC culture with coronavirus spike peptide pools or control peptides (ViraFEST assay). These receptors have no identified antigens. The specimen was CD4+ T cells from blood, cultured in vitro, collected after SARS-CoV-2 vaccination. Every receptor here comes from a human donor who had recovered from COVID-19.

This clonotype occurred once. The V gene is TRBV4-3, the J gene TRBJ1-3; maybe TRBD1 (5 bases). CDR3 length: 16 amino acids. V was clipped by 0 bases and J by 2 bases, with 11 bases between them. Looked up from germline, CDR1 is LGHNA and CDR2 is YSLEER. The CDR3 DNA reads TGCGCCAGCAGCCAAGATTCCGTGGGGCCTGGAAACACCATATATTTT. It specifies CASSQDSVGPGNTIYF.

V and J are TRBV20-1 and TRBJ1-5; D is possibly TRBD1 (6 bases). The CDR3 totals 12 residues. Germline CDR1 and CDR2: DFQATT and SNEGSKA (reference sequence). The ends were cut back, 4 bases at V and 4 bases at J, with 8 bases in the middle. The CDR3 protein is CSATRGNQPQHF. The CDR3 coding sequence is TGCAGTGCTACAAGGGGGAATCAGCCCCAGCATTTT.

V and J are TRBV19 and TRBJ2-1, with D possibly matching TRBD1 (5 bases). The germline gives CDR1 LNHDA, CDR2 SQIVND (reference sequence). There are 15 residues in the CDR3. V was shortened by 5 bases and J by 0 bases, with 11 bases between the two germline ends. CDR3 bases: TGTGCCAGTAGTGCCACAGGTAGCTCCTACAATGAGCAGTTCTTC. It yields the protein CASSATGSSYNEQFF.

This clonotype was counted between two and nine times. The rearrangement links TRBV6-4 to TRBJ2-7; 11 bases line up with TRBD1. V dropped 4 bases and J dropped 5; count of bases not matched to a gene: 1. This CDR3 region has 13 residues. CDR1 and CDR2 (germline): MRHNA, SNTAGT. The CDR3 DNA reads as TGTGCCAGCAGTGCGGGACAGGGGGACGAGCAGTACTTC. Amino acids: CASSAGQGDEQYF.

This clonotype was counted a few times. The chain recombines TRBV6-1 with TRBJ1-6; 11 positions match TRBD1. Unmatched junction bases numbered 3, after V lost 5 bases and J lost 9 bases. There are 14 residues in the CDR3. From germline, CDR1 is MNHNS and CDR2 SASEGT. The CDR3 sequence is CASSPGQGVSPLHF. The CDR3 DNA reads as TGTGCCAGCAGTCCGGGACAGGGGGTTTCACCCCTCCACTTT.

The chain employs TRBV6-2 or TRBV6-3 and TRBJ1-1; D gene unclear. V was shortened by 3 bases and J by 1 base, with 9 bases between the two germline ends. The CDR3 is 14 residues long. Germline loops: CDR1 MNHEY, CDR2 SVGEGT. The CDR3 bases are TGTGCCAGCAGTTATATCCGGGAGAACACTGAAGCTTTCTTT. Its protein is CASSYIRENTEAFF.

The chain employs TRBV11-2 and TRBJ2-7; D ambiguous. The CDR3 extends over 14 amino acids. Trimming removed 1 base from V and 4 bases from J, with 11 bases in between. CDR1 is SGHAT and CDR2 is FQNNGV in the germline V gene. The CDR3 DNA reads as TGTGCCAGCAGCTTAGCTCAGACGCGGTACGAGCAGTACTTC. This translates into CASSLAQTRYEQYF.

This chain links TRBV23-1 with TRBJ2-7, with D perhaps TRBD1 or TRBD2 (6 bases each). TRBV23-1 is an open reading frame whose function is uncertain. V gave up 6 bases and J gave up 3 bases, with 18 bases separating them. This CDR3 contains 15 residues. The CDR3 DNA follows: TGCGCCAGCAGGCGGAGGGGGACAAAGATCTACGAGCAGTACTTC. This sequence encodes CASRRRGTKIYEQYF.

This chain links TRBV5-1 with TRBJ2-2; TRBD1 agrees at 9 bases. J gave up 6 bases and V 1 base, and 7 bases lay outside the gene matches. Germline assignment: CDR1 SGHRS and CDR2 YFSETQ. The CDR3 consists of 16 residues. CDR3 nucleotides: TGCGCCAGCAGCTTGTCCGGGACAGGGATGGCCGGGGAGCTGTTTTTT. It encodes CASSLSGTGMAGELFF.

V usage is TRBV20-1 and J usage is TRBJ2-1, with 8 bases aligning to TRBD1. CDR3 length equals 15 residues. Losses at the gene ends were 1 base for V and 7 bases for J; bases not matched to a gene: 9. In germline, CDR1 is DFQATT, CDR2 SNEGSKA (reference sequence). The CDR3 loop is CSARVWDRLLNEQFF. CDR3 in DNA: TGCAGTGCTAGAGTTTGGGACAGGTTACTTAATGAGCAGTTCTTC.

This clonotype came up a few times. The chain has TRBV20-1 and TRBJ1-2; D is ambiguous. CDR3 size: 13 residues. Germline V gene data show CDR1 as DFQATT and CDR2 as SNEGSKA (reference sequence). Trimming left V 5 bases short and J 4 bases short, with 14 bases between. The CDR3 loop is CSAGSRVGYGYTF. In DNA, the CDR3 is TGCAGTGCTGGCTCCCGGGTCGGCTATGGCTACACCTTC.

The chain has TRBV19 and TRBJ1-2, with 9 bases lining up with TRBD1. The CDR3 is 16 residues long. The V gene end was trimmed by 2 bases and the J gene end by 8 bases; junction bases not matched to a gene: 12. Germline-derived CDR1 and CDR2 are LNHDA and SQIVND (reference sequence). DNA for the CDR3: TGTGCCAGTAGTATATATGCAGGTGGGACAGGGAAGGGCTACACCTTC. It translates to CASSIYAGGTGKGYTF.

The chain couples TRBV7-2 to TRBJ1-6, with D hard to call. With 3 bases removed from V and 7 bases from J, the gap between germline ends came to 10 bases. Germline V gene data show CDR1 as SGHTA and CDR2 as FQGNSA. The CDR3 has 14 residues. DNA for the CDR3: TGTGCCAGCAGCTTTAAACAGAAGAATTCACCCCTCCACTTT. Amino acids: CASSFKQKNSPLHF.

CDR3 sequence: CASSYSTFEGTNYGYTF. Written as DNA, the CDR3 is TGTGCCAGCAGTTACTCGACATTCGAGGGTACTAACTATGGCTACACCTTC. The chain couples TRBV6-5 to TRBJ1-2; D is ambiguous. V lost 0 bases, J lost 0 bases, and 14 bases lay in between. The CDR3 is 17 amino acids. Germline-derived CDR1 and CDR2 are MNHEY and SVGAGI.

This clonotype was seen only once. The V gene is TRBV5-1, the J gene TRBJ1-1; no firm D call. The CDR3 totals 13 residues. The V gene's germline CDR1 is SGHRS and CDR2 YFSETQ. V was pared by 3 bases and J by 4 bases, with 10 bases between. For the CDR3, the DNA is TGCGCCAGCAGCTCACTATTGGGCACTGAAGCTTTCTTT. Amino acids: CASSSLLGTEAFF.